This entry describes one T cell receptor beta chain. Its antigen is not known. The data were obtained in a study of cytomegalovirus exposure and HLA in healthy donors. V lost 8 bases, J lost 6 bases, and 6 bases stayed unmatched. Germline lookup yields CDR1 DFQATT and CDR2 SNEGSKA (reference sequence). The CDR3 spans 11 residues. Vbeta (60) and Jbeta (13) primers were used in the PCR. Sequencing used immunoSEQ multiplex PCR; TCRdb keeps in-frame clones, though not all of them. There are approximately 110,000 clones in the sample, with 0.9% to 1.2% held by the top ten. Overall study results and limits: Further analysis was carried out later, and it showed several of the most significant clusters appearing linked to common viral pathogens. In a later analysis, a missense DCLRE1C variant was linked to TCR beta V- and J-gene trimming. Analyzed later, most CMV-associated TCR beta chains appeared HLA-restricted.

The specimen was PBMCs. This rearrangement joins TRBV20-1 to TRBJ1-1, with 7 positions matching TRBD1. The receptor was isolated from a man aged 18-30 years in good health and CMV-seronegative. The CDR3 is CSTTGVPEAFF. CDR3 in DNA: TGCAGTACCACAGGGGTTCCTGAAGCTTTCTTT.